The clone carrying this T cell receptor (beta chain) was seen many times. Its antigen is not identified. The sample is drawn from a study of T cells in Graves' hyperthyroidism and ophthalmopathy. General study findings and limits: Most clonotypes expanded in the thyroid (above 0.001) were also present in blood.

TCR beta CDR3 region amplification was performed from RNA transcripts. First-round RT-PCR with HTBI primers amplified the TCR CDR3 region. TCRdb independently ran MiXCR on the multiplex PCR reads; one entry per CDR3 protein. The sample lists about 290,000 distinct CDR3 sequences, 15% occurring once. The origin of this receptor is a woman aged 45 to 65 with Graves' hyperthyroidism that later progressed to Graves' ophthalmopathy. The material sequenced was blood.

The CDR3 DNA follows: TGTGCCAGCAGCCCTACAGGCCCCGAGCAGTACTTC. Translating it yields CASSPTGPEQYF. The chain is built from TRBV11-2 and TRBJ2-7; D possibly corresponds to TRBD1 (5 bases). Trimming took off 5 bases at V and 6 bases at J, with 11 bases between the two ends. This CDR3 has 12 residues. Germline V gives CDR1 SGHAT, CDR2 FQNNGV.